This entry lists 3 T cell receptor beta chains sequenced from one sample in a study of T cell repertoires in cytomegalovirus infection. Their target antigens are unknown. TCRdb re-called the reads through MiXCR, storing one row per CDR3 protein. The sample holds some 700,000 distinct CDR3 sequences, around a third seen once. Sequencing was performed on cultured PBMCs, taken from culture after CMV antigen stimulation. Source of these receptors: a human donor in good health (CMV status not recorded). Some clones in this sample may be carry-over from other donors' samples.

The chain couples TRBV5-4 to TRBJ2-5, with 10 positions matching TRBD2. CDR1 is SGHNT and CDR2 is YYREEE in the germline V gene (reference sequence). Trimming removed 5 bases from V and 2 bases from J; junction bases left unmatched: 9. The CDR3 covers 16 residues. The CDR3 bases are TGTGCCAGCAGTCCAGGAGGACTAGCGGAACAAGAGACCCAGTACTTC. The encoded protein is CASSPGGLAEQETQYF.

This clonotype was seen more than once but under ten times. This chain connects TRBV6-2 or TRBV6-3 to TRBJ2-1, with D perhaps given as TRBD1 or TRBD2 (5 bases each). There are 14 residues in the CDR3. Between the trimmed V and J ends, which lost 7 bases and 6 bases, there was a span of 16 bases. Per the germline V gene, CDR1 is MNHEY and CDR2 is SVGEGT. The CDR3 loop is CASKENPGRNEQFF. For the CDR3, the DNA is TGTGCCAGCAAGGAAAATCCGGGGCGCAATGAGCAGTTCTTC.

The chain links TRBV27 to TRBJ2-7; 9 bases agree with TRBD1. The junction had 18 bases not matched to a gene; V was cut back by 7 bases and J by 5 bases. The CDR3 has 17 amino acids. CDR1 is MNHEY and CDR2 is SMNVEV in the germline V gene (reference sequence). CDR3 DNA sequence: TGTGCCAGCAAGAGGGAAACAGGGGGCCTCGGGGAGGACGAGCAGTACTTC. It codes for CASKRETGGLGEDEQYF.